The 6 T cell receptor beta chains presented below share a single source sample, sequenced in a study of patients and donors after allogeneic stem cell transplantation (TCRdb year 2020). Library preparation used RT-PCR. Instrument used: NextSeq 550. Clones were called with MiXCR by TCRdb after fastp trimmed the public reads at Q25, and only in-frame beta chains were retained. CDR3 protein duplicates are merged, each entry listing the most common genes and DNA. The sample data list about 2,300 distinct CDR3 sequences, and roughly 19% of these were observed just once. The ten largest clones take up around 12% of the sample. Sample: blood, either unsorted or a sorted T cell fraction (not recorded which). The origin of the receptors is a human donor who was either an allogeneic HSCT recipient or a stem cell or donor lymphocyte infusion donor (not recorded which). It is not recorded whose cells these are; they may come from a transplant donor.

J is TRBJ1-1 and V is TRBV12-3 or TRBV12-4; D uncertain. V was shortened by 7 bases and J by 3 bases, with 12 bases between the two germline ends. There are 13 residues in the CDR3. CDR3 region: CASNGRRYTEAFF. CDR3 DNA: TGTGCCAGCAATGGGCGAAGATACACTGAAGCTTTCTTT.

This clonotype is deemed medium-sized. The chain combines TRBV4-2 with TRBJ2-7, with TRBD2 as a possible D gene (6 bases). The CDR3 has 16 amino acids. The V gene lost 4 bases and the J gene lost 0 bases, with 16 bases spanning the gap. Germline V gene sequence: CDR1 LGHNA, CDR2 YNFKEQ. The CDR3: CASSPVLLGGSYEQYF. Here the CDR3 DNA reads TGTGCCAGCAGCCCTGTACTCCTCGGGGGCTCCTACGAGCAGTACTTC.

This clonotype was seen a few times. The chain employs TRBV5-1 and TRBJ2-5; D ambiguous. The CDR3 spans 12 residues. The germline gives CDR1 SGHRS, CDR2 YFSETQ. The V end lost 0 bases, the J end lost 5 bases, and 5 bases lay between the germline ends. The CDR3 DNA reads as TGCGCCAGCAGCTTGGTAAGGGAGACCCAGTACTTC. Translation: CASSLVRETQYF.

By share, this clonotype ranks as medium-sized. V is TRBV28 and J is TRBJ2-1; TRBD1 agrees at 7 bases. This CDR3 has 14 amino acids. V trimming: 6 bases; J trimming: 5 bases; junction bases outside the gene matches: 7. The germline gives CDR1 MDHEN, CDR2 SYDVKM. CDR3 coding DNA: TGTGCCAGCAGGATCCTGACAGGGAACAATGAGCAGTTCTTC. It codes for CASRILTGNNEQFF.

The genes are TRBV28 and TRBJ2-3; D gene ambiguous. The CDR3 contains 12 residues. Germline V gene data show CDR1 as MDHEN and CDR2 as SYDVKM. V lost 7 bases to trimming and J lost 4 bases, with 9 bases between them. DNA of the CDR3: TGTGCCAGCACCCCAGGTGCAGATACGCAGTATTTT. Its translation: CASTPGADTQYF.

This clonotype is labeled as medium-sized. The rearrangement links TRBV21-1 to TRBJ2-7. TRBV21-1 corresponds to a pseudogene. The CDR3 is 12 amino acids. This chain's CDR3 is CASSKDRYEQYF. CDR3 DNA sequence: TGTGCCAGCAGCAAAGATAGGTACGAGCAGTACTTC.